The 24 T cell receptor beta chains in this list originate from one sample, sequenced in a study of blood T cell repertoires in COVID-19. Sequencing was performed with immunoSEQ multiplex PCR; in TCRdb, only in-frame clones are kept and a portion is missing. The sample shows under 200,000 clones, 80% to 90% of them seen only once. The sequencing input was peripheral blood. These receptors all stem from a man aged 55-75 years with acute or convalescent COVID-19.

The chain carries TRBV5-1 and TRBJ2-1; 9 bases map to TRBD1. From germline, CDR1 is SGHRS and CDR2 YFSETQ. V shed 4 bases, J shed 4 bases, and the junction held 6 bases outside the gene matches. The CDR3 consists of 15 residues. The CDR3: CASSPGQGTYNEQFF. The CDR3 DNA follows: TGCGCCAGCAGCCCCGGACAGGGGACATACAATGAGCAGTTCTTC.

The CDR3 DNA follows: TGTGCCAGCAGGCGAGGGGGTGGTATCTACGAGCAGTACTTC. It yields the protein CASRRGGGIYEQYF. The rearrangement uses TRBV28 and TRBJ2-7; possibly TRBD1 for D (6 bases). CDR3 length equals 14 residues. Germline loops: CDR1 MDHEN, CDR2 SYDVKM. V lost 6 bases and J lost 3, with 15 bases in between.

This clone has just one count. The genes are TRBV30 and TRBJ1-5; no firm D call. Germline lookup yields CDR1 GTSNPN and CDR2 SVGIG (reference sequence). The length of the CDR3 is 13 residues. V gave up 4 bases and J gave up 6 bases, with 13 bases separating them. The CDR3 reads CAWKRSSGQPQHF. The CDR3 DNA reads TGTGCCTGGAAGAGGTCCTCGGGTCAGCCCCAGCATTTT.

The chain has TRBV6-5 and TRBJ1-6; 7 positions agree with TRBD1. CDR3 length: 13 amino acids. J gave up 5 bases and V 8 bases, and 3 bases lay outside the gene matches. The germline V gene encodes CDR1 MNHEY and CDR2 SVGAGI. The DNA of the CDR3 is TGTGCCAGCCGGGACAGTCATAATTCACCCCTCCACTTT. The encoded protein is CASRDSHNSPLHF.

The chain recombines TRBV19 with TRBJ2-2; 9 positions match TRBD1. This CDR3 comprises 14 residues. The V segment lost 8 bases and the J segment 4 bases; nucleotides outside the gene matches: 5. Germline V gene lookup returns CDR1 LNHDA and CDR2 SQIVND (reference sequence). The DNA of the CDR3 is TGTGCCAGTGGACAGGGGAGGTCCACCGGGGAGCTGTTTTTT. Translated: CASGQGRSTGELFF. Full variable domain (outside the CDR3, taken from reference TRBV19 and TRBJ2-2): DGGITQSPKYLFRKEGQNVTLSCEQNLNHDAMYWYRQDPGQGLRLIYYSQIVNDFQKGDIAEGYSVSREKKESFPLTVTSAQKNPTAFYLCASGQGRSTGELFFGEGSRLTVL.

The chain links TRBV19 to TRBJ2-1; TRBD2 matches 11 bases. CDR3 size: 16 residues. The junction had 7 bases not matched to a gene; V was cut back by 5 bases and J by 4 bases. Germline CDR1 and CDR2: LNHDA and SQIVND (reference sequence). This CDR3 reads CASSDPGLAGYNEQFF. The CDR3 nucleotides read TGTGCCAGTAGTGATCCCGGACTAGCGGGTTACAATGAGCAGTTCTTC.

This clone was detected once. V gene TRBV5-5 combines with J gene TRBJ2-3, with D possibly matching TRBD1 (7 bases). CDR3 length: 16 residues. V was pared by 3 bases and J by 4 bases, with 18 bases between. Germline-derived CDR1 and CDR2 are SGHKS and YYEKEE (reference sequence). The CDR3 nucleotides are TGTGCCAGCAGCTGGGGCCGAGGAGGGGGCCCAGATACGCAGTATTTT. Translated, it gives CASSWGRGGGPDTQYF.

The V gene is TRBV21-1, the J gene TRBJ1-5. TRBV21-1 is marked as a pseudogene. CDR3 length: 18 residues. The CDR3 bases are TGTGCCAGCAGCTTCCCTCCGGGGGGGGACGGTCAAAATCAGCCCCAGCATTTT. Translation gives CASSFPPGGDGQNQPQHF.

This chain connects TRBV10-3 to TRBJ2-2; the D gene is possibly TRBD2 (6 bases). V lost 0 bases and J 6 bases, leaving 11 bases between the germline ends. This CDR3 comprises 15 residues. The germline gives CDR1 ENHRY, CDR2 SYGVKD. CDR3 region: CAISESGLQSGELFF. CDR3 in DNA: TGTGCCATCAGTGAGTCGGGACTTCAATCCGGGGAGCTGTTTTTT.

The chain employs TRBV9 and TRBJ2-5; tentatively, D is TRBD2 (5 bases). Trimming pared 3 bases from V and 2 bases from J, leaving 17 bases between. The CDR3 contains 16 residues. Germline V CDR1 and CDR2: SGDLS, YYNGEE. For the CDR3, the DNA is TGTGCCAGCAGCGACCCGGGCGGGTCATATCAAGAGACCCAGTACTTC. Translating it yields CASSDPGGSYQETQYF.

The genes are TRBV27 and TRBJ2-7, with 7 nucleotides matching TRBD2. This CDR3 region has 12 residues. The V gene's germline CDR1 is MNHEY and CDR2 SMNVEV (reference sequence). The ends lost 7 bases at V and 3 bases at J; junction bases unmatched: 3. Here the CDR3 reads CASMGGGYEQYF. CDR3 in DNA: TGTGCCAGCATGGGGGGGGGCTACGAGCAGTACTTC.

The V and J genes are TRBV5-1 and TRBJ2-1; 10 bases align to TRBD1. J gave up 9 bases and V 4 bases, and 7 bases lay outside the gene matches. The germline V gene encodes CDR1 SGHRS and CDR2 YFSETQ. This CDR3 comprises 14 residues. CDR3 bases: TGCGCCAGCAGCAGGGGGACAGGGGATCGTGAGCAGTTCTTC. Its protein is CASSRGTGDREQFF.

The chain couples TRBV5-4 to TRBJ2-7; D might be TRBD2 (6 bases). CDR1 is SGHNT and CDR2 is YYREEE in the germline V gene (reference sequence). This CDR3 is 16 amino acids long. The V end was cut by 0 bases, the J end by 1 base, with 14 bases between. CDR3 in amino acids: CASSLGGAVGSYEQYF. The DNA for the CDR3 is TGTGCCAGCAGCTTGGGCGGGGCGGTAGGTTCCTACGAGCAGTACTTC.

In DNA form, the CDR3 reads TGTGCCAGCAGCTTAGATCAGGGAAATGAGCAGTTCTTC. It translates to CASSLDQGNEQFF. V gene TRBV11-2 combines with J gene TRBJ2-1, with a weak D call TRBD1 (5 bases). The V gene's germline CDR1 is SGHAT and CDR2 FQNNGV. V lost 0 bases and J lost 7, with 7 bases in between. The CDR3 runs to 13 residues.

CDR3 in DNA: TGTGCCAGCAGTCCTACCACTAGCGGGGCGCAGTATTTT. It codes for CASSPTTSGAQYF. The V call is TRBV6-1, the J call TRBJ2-3; TRBD2 aligns across 10 bases. The CDR3 length is 13 residues. The germline V gene has CDR1 MNHNS and CDR2 SASEGT. The V and J ends lost 5 bases and 10 bases, in that order; junction bases with no gene match: 6.

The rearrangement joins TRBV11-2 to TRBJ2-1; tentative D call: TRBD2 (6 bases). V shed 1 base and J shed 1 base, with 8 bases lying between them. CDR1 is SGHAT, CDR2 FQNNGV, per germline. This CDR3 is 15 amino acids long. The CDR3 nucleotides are TGTGCCAGCAGCTTAGCAGGGACTTCCTACAATGAGCAGTTCTTC. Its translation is CASSLAGTSYNEQFF.

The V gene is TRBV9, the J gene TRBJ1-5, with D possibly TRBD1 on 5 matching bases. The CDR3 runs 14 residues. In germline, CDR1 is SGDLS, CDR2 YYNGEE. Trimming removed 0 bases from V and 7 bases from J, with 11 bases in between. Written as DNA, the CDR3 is TGTGCCAGCAGCGTAGGGTGGGGCCGGCAGCCCCAGCATTTT. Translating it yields CASSVGWGRQPQHF.

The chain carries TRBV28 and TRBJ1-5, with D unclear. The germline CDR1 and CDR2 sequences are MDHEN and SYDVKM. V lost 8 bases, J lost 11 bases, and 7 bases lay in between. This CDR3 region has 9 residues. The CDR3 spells CASGPTQHF. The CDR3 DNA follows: TGTGCCAGCGGCCCGACCCAGCATTTT.

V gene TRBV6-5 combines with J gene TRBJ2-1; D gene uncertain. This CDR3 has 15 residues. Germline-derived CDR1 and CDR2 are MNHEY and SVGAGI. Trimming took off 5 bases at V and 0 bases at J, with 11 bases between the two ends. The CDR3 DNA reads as TGTGCCAGCAGTAAACTTTCAAGCTCCTACAATGAGCAGTTCTTC. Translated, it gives CASSKLSSSYNEQFF.

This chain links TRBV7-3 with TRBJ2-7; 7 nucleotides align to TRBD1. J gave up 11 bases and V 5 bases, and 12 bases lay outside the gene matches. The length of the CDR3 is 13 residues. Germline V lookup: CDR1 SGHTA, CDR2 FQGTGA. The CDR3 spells CASSPQWDSLKYF. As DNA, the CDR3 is TGTGCCAGCAGCCCGCAGTGGGACAGCCTAAAGTACTTC.

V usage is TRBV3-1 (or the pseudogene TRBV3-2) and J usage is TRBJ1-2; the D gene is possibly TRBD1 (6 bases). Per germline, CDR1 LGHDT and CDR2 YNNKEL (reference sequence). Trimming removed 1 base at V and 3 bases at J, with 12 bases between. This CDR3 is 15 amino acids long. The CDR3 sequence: CASSQGGGFDYGYTF. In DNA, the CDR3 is TGTGCCAGCAGCCAAGGTGGGGGCTTCGACTATGGCTACACCTTC.

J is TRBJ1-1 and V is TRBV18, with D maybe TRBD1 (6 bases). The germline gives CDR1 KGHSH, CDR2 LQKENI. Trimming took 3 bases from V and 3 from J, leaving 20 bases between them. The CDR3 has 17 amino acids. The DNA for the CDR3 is TGTGCCAGCTCACCGAACCTAATACAGGGCCCCGACACTGAAGCTTTCTTT. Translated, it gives CASSPNLIQGPDTEAFF.

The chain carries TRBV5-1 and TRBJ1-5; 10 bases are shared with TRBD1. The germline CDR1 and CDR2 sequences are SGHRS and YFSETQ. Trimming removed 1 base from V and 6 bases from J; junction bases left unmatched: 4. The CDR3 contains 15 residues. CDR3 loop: CASSLTTGGLQPQHF. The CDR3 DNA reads TGCGCCAGCAGCTTGACGACAGGGGGCCTTCAGCCCCAGCATTTT.

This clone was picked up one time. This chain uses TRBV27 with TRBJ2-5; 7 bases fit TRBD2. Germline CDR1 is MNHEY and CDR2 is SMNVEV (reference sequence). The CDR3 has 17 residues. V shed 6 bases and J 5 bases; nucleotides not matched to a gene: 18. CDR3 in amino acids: CASSPGRDSTFRETQYF. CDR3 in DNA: TGTGCCAGCAGCCCTGGGAGGGACTCGACCTTCCGGGAGACCCAGTACTTC.